These 12 T cell receptor beta chains originate from one sample sequenced in a study of T cells after yellow fever vaccination. TCRdb analysed the 5' RACE reads with MiXCR anew, one entry per CDR3 protein. The data hold about 400,000 distinct CDR3 sequences, with more than 5.5% observed a single time. Sequencing used PBMCs, obtained 5 days after the yellow fever booster vaccination. Every receptor here comes from a man aged 25 to 40 who received the YFV17D yellow fever vaccine.

A note on this clonotype: Since no conserved phenylalanine or tryptophan closes the CDR3, a read error is the likely cause. CDR3 region: CASSTMRGKSQPQHL. The CDR3 nucleotides are TGTGCCAGCAGTACCATGAGGGGTAAAAGTCAGCCCCAGCATTTA. The rearrangement links TRBV27 to TRBJ1-5; D perhaps matches TRBD1 (5 bases). This CDR3 is 15 amino acids long. V dropped 5 bases and J dropped 6 bases, with 17 bases sitting between them. CDR1 MNHEY and CDR2 SMNVEV come from the germline V gene (reference sequence).

A few counts support this clonotype. This chain connects TRBV20-1 to TRBJ2-1; D remains unclear. V lost 0 bases and J 3 bases, leaving 9 bases between the germline ends. Germline CDR1 DFQATT, CDR2 SNEGSKA (reference sequence). This CDR3 has 14 amino acids. CDR3 residues: CSARDTLGYNEQFF. DNA for the CDR3: TGCAGTGCTAGAGATACATTAGGCTACAATGAGCAGTTCTTC.

About this clonotype: A much more abundant neighbour one base away suggests this may be a read error. The chain is built from TRBV5-1 and TRBJ1-5; D remains ambiguous. The CDR3 covers 13 residues. Per germline, CDR1 SGHRS and CDR2 YFSETQ. The CDR3, as DNA: TGCGCCAGCAGCCCCGACTACAATCAGCCCCGGCATTTT. Amino acid sequence: CASSPDYNQPRHF.

The CDR3 spells CAWSVQVYSNQPQHF. The CDR3 DNA reads TGTGCCTGGAGTGTTCAAGTATATAGCAATCAGCCCCAGCATTTT. The chain carries TRBV30 and TRBJ1-5; D unclear. This CDR3 is built from 15 residues. V was trimmed by 0 bases and J by 0 bases, leaving 9 bases between them. Per the germline V gene, CDR1 is GTSNPN and CDR2 is SVGIG (reference sequence).

The rearrangement joins TRBV28 to TRBJ2-1, with 8 bases lining up with TRBD1. Unmatched junction bases numbered 10, after V lost 5 bases and J lost 4 bases. CDR3 size: 16 residues. CDR1 and CDR2 (germline): MDHEN, SYDVKM. The CDR3 DNA follows: TGTGCCAGCAGTGCCCCCGGGACAGGTAGTTACAATGAGCAGTTCTTC. Its protein is CASSAPGTGSYNEQFF.

This clonotype was observed a few times. The genes are TRBV4-2 and TRBJ2-2, with a possible D match to TRBD2 (6 bases). CDR1 and CDR2 from the germline V gene are LGHNA and YNFKEQ. The germline V and J ends were trimmed by 6 bases and 5 bases, with 22 bases remaining between them. The CDR3 covers 17 residues. CDR3 DNA: TGTGCCAGCAGACCCCGGGCCGGGAGTGTTGAAACCGGGGAGCTGTTTTTT. Translated, it gives CASRPRAGSVETGELFF.

This clonotype has at least ten counts. V gene TRBV20-1 combines with J gene TRBJ2-1, with TRBD2 matching 8 bases. The CDR3 extends over 14 amino acids. Germline lookup yields CDR1 DFQATT and CDR2 SNEGSKA (reference sequence). CDR3 region: CSGSSGNSYNEQFF. Here the CDR3 DNA reads TGCAGCGGTAGTAGCGGGAACTCCTACAATGAGCAGTTCTTC.

This clonotype was seen a few times. The chain is built from TRBV20-1 and TRBJ2-7; unclear D gene. CDR1 and CDR2 (germline): DFQATT, SNEGSKA (reference sequence). V was shortened by 4 bases and J by 3 bases, with 13 bases between the two germline ends. The CDR3 has 13 amino acids. CDR3 coding DNA: TGCAGTGCTACCCCCCCCGGGTACTACGAGCAGTACTTC. This encodes CSATPPGYYEQYF.

The chain is built from TRBV29-1 and TRBJ1-2, with TRBD1 identical over 9 bases. This CDR3 comprises 14 residues. The germline gives CDR1 SQVTM, CDR2 ANQGSEA. V lost 1 base, J lost 0 bases, and 0 bases stayed unmatched. The CDR3 nucleotides are TGCAGCGTTGAAGGGGACAGGGCTAACTATGGCTACACCTTC. Translation gives CSVEGDRANYGYTF. The full variable domain, in which reference TRBV29-1 and TRBJ1-2 provide the parts outside the CDR3, is SAVISQKPSRDICQRGTSLTIQCQVDSQVTMMFWYRQQPGQSLTLIATANQGSEATYESGFVIDKFPISRPNLTFSTLTVSNMSPEDSSIYLCSVEGDRANYGYTFGSGTRLTVV.

This clonotype was picked up a small number of times. V usage is TRBV12-3 or TRBV12-4 and J usage is TRBJ2-7; the D gene could be TRBD1 or TRBD2 (5 bases each). This CDR3 comprises 14 residues. V was shortened by 0 bases and J by 5 bases, with 11 bases between the two germline ends. In DNA, the CDR3 is TGTGCCAGCAGTTTAGCGGGGACGGCGAACGAGCAGTACTTC. Its translation is CASSLAGTANEQYF.

This clonotype was detected only a few times. The chain has TRBV4-3 and TRBJ2-2; 10 bases are a match to TRBD1. The CDR3 totals 15 residues. V trimming: 4 bases; J trimming: 6 bases; junction bases outside the gene matches: 5. CDR1 LGHNA and CDR2 YSLEER come from the germline V gene. The CDR3 sequence is CASSRQGAWAGELFF. The CDR3 coding sequence is TGCGCCAGCAGCCGACAGGGGGCTTGGGCCGGGGAGCTGTTTTTT.

This clonotype showed up many times. The chain joins TRBV20-1 to TRBJ2-1; D not certain. Trimming took 3 bases from V and 8 from J, leaving 5 bases between them. CDR3 length: 10 amino acids. The germline V gene encodes CDR1 DFQATT and CDR2 SNEGSKA (reference sequence). This chain's CDR3 is CSARGHEQFF. The CDR3 DNA reads TGCAGTGCTAGGGGCCATGAGCAGTTCTTC.